The 2 T cell receptor beta chains listed next were all sequenced from one sample in a study of OX40 agonist ivuxolimab in advanced cancers. Assay used: immunoSEQ multiplex PCR; TCRdb lists only in-frame clones, some missing. The data show roughly 56,000 clones, around nine tenths seen once. Sequencing was performed on CD4+ or CD8+ T cells sorted from blood, taken in a trial of the OX40 agonist ivuxolimab. These receptor sequences come from an adult with an advanced solid tumor such as melanoma, head and neck, liver or kidney cancer.

This rearrangement joins TRBV19 to TRBJ2-1, with 13 bases aligning to TRBD2. The trim removed 7 bases at V and 10 bases at J, leaving 13 bases unmatched. The CDR3 is made up of 16 amino acids. Germline CDR1 and CDR2: LNHDA and SQIVND (reference sequence). CDR3 in amino acids: CASTPTRTSGRSEQFF. CDR3 coding DNA: TGTGCCAGTACCCCCACACGGACTAGCGGGAGATCGGAGCAGTTCTTC.

The genes are TRBV9 and TRBJ2-5; D possibly corresponds to TRBD2 (6 bases). The end of the DNA is better explained by TRBJ2-7, so the J call may be wrong. The CDR3 runs 15 residues. Germline CDR1 reads SGDLS; CDR2 reads YYNGEE. The CDR3 DNA reads TGTGCCAGCACCCGGAGCTTGGAGGGCTCCTACGAGCAGTACTTC. Its translation: CASTRSLEGSYEQYF.